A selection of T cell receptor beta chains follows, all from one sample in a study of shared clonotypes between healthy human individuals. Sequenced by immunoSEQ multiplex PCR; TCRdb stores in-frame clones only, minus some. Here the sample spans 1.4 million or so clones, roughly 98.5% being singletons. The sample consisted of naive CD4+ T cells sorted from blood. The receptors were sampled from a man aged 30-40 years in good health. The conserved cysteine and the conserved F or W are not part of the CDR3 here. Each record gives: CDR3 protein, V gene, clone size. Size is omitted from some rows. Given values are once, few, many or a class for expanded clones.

CDR3aa: ASSLSISSGANVLT; v_gene: TRBV7-3; abundance: once
CDR3aa: ASSFSPAAYNEQF; v_gene: TRBV7-2; abundance: NA
CDR3aa: ASSEGLGNTIY; v_gene: TRBV18; abundance: NA
CDR3aa: ASSASGLNTDTQY; v_gene: TRBV9; abundance: NA
CDR3aa: AWSSGVNTEAF; v_gene: TRBV30; abundance: once
CDR3aa: ASSLESGSFYEQY; v_gene: TRBV9; abundance: NA
CDR3aa: ASSSPGTSGSPYEQY; v_gene: TRBV5-4; abundance: NA
CDR3aa: ASSPGLASYNEQF; v_gene: TRBV5-1; abundance: once
CDR3aa: ASSEGPSYEQY; v_gene: TRBV10-1; abundance: NA
CDR3aa: ASSVGTETYEQY; v_gene: TRBV9; abundance: once
CDR3aa: ASSPRARTGYEQY; v_gene: TRBV18; abundance: NA
CDR3aa: ASSLIGTPYEQY; v_gene: TRBV27; abundance: NA
CDR3aa: ASANPLGQGGQPQH; v_gene: TRBV10-2; abundance: once
CDR3aa: ASSPGEGPIMKKLF; v_gene: TRBV6-6; abundance: NA
CDR3aa: ASSFSVGQATNEKLF; v_gene: TRBV5-6; abundance: NA
CDR3aa: ASSYSRGNEQF; v_gene: TRBV6-6; abundance: NA
CDR3aa: ASSGPSTGAPYEQY; v_gene: TRBV9; abundance: NA
CDR3aa: ASRVTGVATNEKLF; v_gene: TRBV2; abundance: NA
CDR3aa: ASSLARTVGEQY; v_gene: TRBV5-4; abundance: NA
CDR3aa: ASSLGGNSYEQY; v_gene: TRBV5-1; abundance: NA
CDR3aa: ASSTRTALSEQY; v_gene: TRBV5-6; abundance: NA
CDR3aa: ASTRRGGQNNYGYT; v_gene: TRBV5-4; abundance: NA